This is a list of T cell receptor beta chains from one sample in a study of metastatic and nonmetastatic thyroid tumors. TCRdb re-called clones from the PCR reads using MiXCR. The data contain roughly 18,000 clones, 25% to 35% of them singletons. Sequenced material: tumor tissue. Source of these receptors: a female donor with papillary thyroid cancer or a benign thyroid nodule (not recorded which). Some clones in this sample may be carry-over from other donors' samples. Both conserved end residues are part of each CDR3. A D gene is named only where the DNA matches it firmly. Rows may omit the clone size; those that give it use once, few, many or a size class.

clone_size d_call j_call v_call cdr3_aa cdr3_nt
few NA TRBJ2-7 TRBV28 CASSEASSYEQYF TGTGCCAGCAGTGAAGCTAGCTCCTACGAGCAGTACTTC
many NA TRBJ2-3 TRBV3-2 CASSRGLAGGIDTQYF TGTGCCAGCAGCCGAGGACTAGCGGGAGGTATAGATACGCAGTATTTT
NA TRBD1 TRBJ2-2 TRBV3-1 CASSRRQGASGELFF TGTGCCAGCAGCCGACGACAGGGCGCCTCCGGGGAGCTGTTTTTT
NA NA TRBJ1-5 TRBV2 CASRGYGFNHPQHF TGTGCCAGCAGGGGGTACGGGTTCAATCATCCCCAGCATTTT
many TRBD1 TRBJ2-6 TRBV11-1 CASSFSGQGSGANVLTF TGTGCCAGCAGCTTCTCGGGACAGGGGTCAGGGGCCAACGTCCTGACTTTC
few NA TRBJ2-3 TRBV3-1 CASSQRAISSTDTQYF TGTGCCAGCAGCCAACGGGCGATATCTAGCACAGATACGCAGTATTTT
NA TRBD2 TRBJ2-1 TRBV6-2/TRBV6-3 CASRFGLADYNEQFF TGTGCCAGCAGATTTGGACTAGCGGATTACAATGAGCAGTTCTTC
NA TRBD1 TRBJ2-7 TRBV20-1 CSARDPLQAQGVSYEQYF TGCAGTGCTAGAGACCCGCTTCAGGCCCAGGGGGTATCCTACGAGCAGTACTTC
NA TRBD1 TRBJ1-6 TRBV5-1 CASSPTGTDDRSPLHF TGCGCCAGCAGCCCCACCGGGACAGACGACCGATCACCCCTCCACTTT
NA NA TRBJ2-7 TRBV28 CASSPLFTESYEQYF TGTGCCAGCAGTCCACTCTTCACCGAGTCCTACGAGCAGTACTTC
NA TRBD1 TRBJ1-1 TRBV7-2 CASSLGTGRPAFF TGTGCCAGCAGCTTGGGGACAGGCCGGCCGGCTTTCTTT
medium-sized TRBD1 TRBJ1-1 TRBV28 CATHRHRGGGEAFF TGTGCCACCCATAGGCACAGGGGCGGGGGTGAAGCTTTCTTT
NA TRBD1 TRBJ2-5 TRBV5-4 CASSAGQVQETQYF TGTGCCAGCAGCGCTGGACAGGTCCAAGAGACCCAGTACTTC
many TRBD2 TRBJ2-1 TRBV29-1 CSVVLTSPFTGENEQFF TGCAGCGTTGTTCTGACTAGCCCCTTCACTGGGGAGAATGAGCAGTTCTTC
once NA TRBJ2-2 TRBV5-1 CASSLPGTTNTGELFF TGCGCCAGCAGCTTACCAGGGACAACGAACACCGGGGAGCTGTTTTTT
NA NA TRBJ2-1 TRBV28 CASAEQASYNEQFF TGTGCCAGCGCGGAACAGGCCTCCTACAATGAGCAGTTCTTC
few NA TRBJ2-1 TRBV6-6 CASSYQGAYNEQFF TGTGCCAGCAGTTACCAGGGCGCCTACAATGAGCAGTTCTTC
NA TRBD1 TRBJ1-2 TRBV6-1 CASSGQGTYGYTF TGTGCCAGCAGTGGACAGGGGACCTATGGCTACACCTTC
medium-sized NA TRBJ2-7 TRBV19 CASSPFYGAGQYF TGTGCCAGTAGTCCCTTCTACGGTGCGGGGCAGTACTTC
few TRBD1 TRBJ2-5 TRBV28 CASSSTGTEGTQYF TGTGCCAGCAGCTCCACCGGGACAGAAGGGACCCAGTACTTC
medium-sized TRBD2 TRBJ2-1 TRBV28 CASRPSGFSSYNEQFF TGTGCCAGCAGGCCTAGCGGGTTCAGCTCCTACAATGAGCAGTTCTTC
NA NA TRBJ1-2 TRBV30 CAWKYGGESYGYTF TGTGCCTGGAAGTATGGCGGTGAAAGTTATGGCTACACCTTC
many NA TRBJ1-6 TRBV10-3 CATSDSYNSPLHF TGTGCCACCTCAGATAGCTATAATTCACCCCTCCACTTT